These 9 T cell receptor beta chains came from one sample sequenced in a study of CD8 T cells in Susac syndrome. Reverse transcription of about 0.45 to 1 ug RNA was performed with random hexamers. Each CDR3 protein is one row after TCRdb ran MiXCR on the immunoSEQ multiplex PCR reads. The table includes a few hundred thousand distinct CDR3 sequences, about 88% detected once. The sequenced sample consisted of CD8+ T cells from PBMCs. Every receptor here comes from a human donor with multiple sclerosis.

The rearrangement uses TRBV5-1 and TRBJ2-7; the D gene is possibly TRBD1 (5 bases). From germline, CDR1 is SGHRS and CDR2 YFSETQ. This CDR3 is 15 amino acids long. V was pared by 0 bases and J by 2 bases, with 12 bases between. CDR3 sequence reads: CASSLALSGPYEQYF. CDR3 nucleotides: TGCGCCAGCAGCTTGGCACTCTCAGGGCCCTACGAGCAGTACTTC.

The chain employs TRBV12-3 or TRBV12-4 and TRBJ1-6; 8 bases map to TRBD1. With V trimmed by 7 bases and J by 9 bases, 11 bases remained unmatched. This CDR3 has 15 residues. Written as DNA, the CDR3 is TGTGCCAGCACCTTAGGACAGGGAATTGGTTCACCCCTCCACTTT. Its protein product is CASTLGQGIGSPLHF.

The gene calls are TRBV4-1 and TRBJ1-5, with D uncertain. The CDR3 loop spans 13 amino acids. Germline CDR1 is MGHRA and CDR2 is YSYEKL. The V end lost 2 bases, the J end lost 3 bases, and 5 bases lay between the germline ends. The CDR3 bases are TGCGCCAGCAGCCAAAGGATCAATCAGCCCCAGCATTTT. Encoded protein: CASSQRINQPQHF.

The chain has TRBV7-2 and TRBJ2-1; 8 bases are a match to TRBD2. Germline trimming cut 1 base from V and 9 bases from J; bases unmatched to any gene: 5. Germline V lookup: CDR1 SGHTA, CDR2 FQGNSA. This CDR3 is built from 14 residues. The CDR3 nucleotides read TGTGCCAGCAGCTTAGTAGCGGGAAGTGTTGAGCAGTTCTTC. It translates to CASSLVAGSVEQFF.

The chain uses TRBV19 and TRBJ2-7, with D hard to call. V lost 4 bases and J lost 5, with 9 bases in between. The germline V gene encodes CDR1 LNHDA and CDR2 SQIVND (reference sequence). This CDR3 has 12 amino acids. This CDR3 is CASSTFADEQYF. In nucleotides, the CDR3 is TGTGCCAGTAGTACTTTCGCGGACGAGCAGTACTTC. Full variable domain (rest looked up from reference TRBV19 and TRBJ2-7): DGGITQSPKYLFRKEGQNVTLSCEQNLNHDAMYWYRQDPGQGLRLIYYSQIVNDFQKGDIAEGYSVSREKKESFPLTVTSAQKNPTAFYLCASSTFADEQYFGPGTRLTVT.

This clonotype showed up just once. J is TRBJ2-7 and V is TRBV4-3; maybe TRBD2 (6 bases). CDR3 length: 16 residues. Germline lookup yields CDR1 LGHNA and CDR2 YSLEER. V lost 0 bases to trimming and J lost 1 base, with 13 bases between them. The CDR3 DNA sequence: TGCGCCAGCAGCCAAGATTCACGGGGGAGGTCCTACGAGCAGTACTTC. It is translated as CASSQDSRGRSYEQYF.

The gene calls are TRBV4-1 and TRBJ2-2, with D perhaps matching TRBD1 or TRBD2 (6 bases each). This CDR3 has 16 amino acids. Germline V gene lookup returns CDR1 MGHRA and CDR2 YSYEKL. V was shortened by 4 bases and J by 2 bases, with 14 bases between the two germline ends. CDR3 sequence: CASSLSGARNTGELFF. The CDR3 DNA follows: TGCGCCAGCAGCCTGTCGGGGGCCCGAAACACCGGGGAGCTGTTTTTT.

V gene TRBV19 combines with J gene TRBJ2-1; D perhaps matches TRBD1 (6 bases). The V gene lost 7 bases and the J gene lost 5 bases, with 9 bases spanning the gap. Germline CDR1 and CDR2: LNHDA and SQIVND (reference sequence). CDR3 length: 12 amino acids. CDR3 region: CASNQGHNEQFF. The CDR3, as DNA: TGTGCCAGTAATCAGGGGCACAATGAGCAGTTCTTC.

J is TRBJ2-2 and V is TRBV20-1; no clear D gene. CDR1 is DFQATT and CDR2 is SNEGSKA in the germline V gene (reference sequence). Trimming removed 0 bases from V and 4 bases from J, with 9 bases in between. The CDR3 has 14 residues. The CDR3 region is CSARDYTRTGELFF. CDR3 DNA: TGCAGTGCTAGAGATTACACGCGCACCGGGGAGCTGTTTTTT.